The entry below gives a single TCR beta chain sequence along with its context. The sample originates from a study of blood T cell repertoires in COVID-19. The wider study: Samples came from the United States, Italy and Spain, spanning acute and convalescent COVID-19. Sources were T cells, B-cell-depleted T cells, or PBMCs; the material itself was cDNA or gDNA.

CDR1 LGHNA and CDR2 YSLEER come from the germline V gene. V lost 0 bases to trimming and J lost 3 bases, with 12 bases between them. This CDR3 has 15 residues. Original data processing: Amplified reference gene primers provided the basis for estimating nucleated cell counts. Repertoires were generated with immunoSEQ multiplex PCR, while TCRdb's copy carries only in-frame clones and drops some. V and J calls and clone size are copied from that table; D and trimming were computed from the DNA. The sample carries about 110,000 clones, around 90% recorded once. This receptor was taken from a human donor in a cohort sampled during active COVID-19. Sequenced material: peripheral blood. The V and J genes are TRBV4-3 and TRBJ2-7, with a possible D match to TRBD1 (6 bases). CDR3 sequence: CASSQDRGPDYEQYF. Written as DNA, the CDR3 is TGCGCCAGCAGCCAAGACAGGGGCCCAGACTACGAGCAGTACTTC.